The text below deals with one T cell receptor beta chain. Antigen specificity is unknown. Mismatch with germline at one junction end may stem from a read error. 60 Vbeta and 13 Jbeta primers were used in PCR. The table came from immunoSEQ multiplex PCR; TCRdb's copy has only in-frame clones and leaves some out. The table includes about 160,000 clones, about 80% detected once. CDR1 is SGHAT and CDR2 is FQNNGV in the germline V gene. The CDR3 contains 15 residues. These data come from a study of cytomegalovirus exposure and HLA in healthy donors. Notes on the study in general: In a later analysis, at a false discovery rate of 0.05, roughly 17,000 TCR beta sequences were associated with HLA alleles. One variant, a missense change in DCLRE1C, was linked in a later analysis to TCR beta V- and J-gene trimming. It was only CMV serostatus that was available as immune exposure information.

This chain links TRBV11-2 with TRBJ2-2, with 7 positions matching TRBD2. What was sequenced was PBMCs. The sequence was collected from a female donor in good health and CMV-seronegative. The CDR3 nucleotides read TGTGCCAGCAGCTTAGTGGGGGGGAGGGCCGGGGGGCTGTTTTTT. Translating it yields CASSLVGGRAGGLFF.